This T cell receptor (beta chain) was recovered during a study of cytomegalovirus exposure and HLA in healthy donors. Study-wide points: In a later analysis, TCR association rates varied by HLA locus: DRB1 most, HLA-C fewest. A later analysis showed that HLA-associated TCR beta chains had undergone more clonal expansion than equally common others. An analysis done earlier found most TCR beta V segments productive about 87% or about 30% of the time. Being indistinguishable, some V segments were excluded, TRBV6-2 and TRBV6-3 among them.

The CDR3 has 16 amino acids. The germline CDR1 and CDR2 sequences are SGHTS and YDEGEE. V was clipped by 3 bases and J by 3 bases, with 16 bases between them. This clone was observed a few times. No antigen is known for it. In the PCR, 60 Vbeta and 13 Jbeta primers were used. Repertoires were generated with immunoSEQ multiplex PCR, while TCRdb's copy carries only in-frame clones and drops some. Here the sample spans 150,000 to 200,000 clones, 12% being singletons. The sequence derives from a man aged 45 to 65 in good health and CMV-seropositive. The J gene is TRBJ2-4, the V gene TRBV5-8; possible D gene TRBD1, 6 bases. Source material: PBMCs. The CDR3 DNA reads as TGTGCCAGCAGCTCAGGGGTGAGGGTAGGCAAAAACATTCAGTACTTC. Translated: CASSSGVRVGKNIQYF.